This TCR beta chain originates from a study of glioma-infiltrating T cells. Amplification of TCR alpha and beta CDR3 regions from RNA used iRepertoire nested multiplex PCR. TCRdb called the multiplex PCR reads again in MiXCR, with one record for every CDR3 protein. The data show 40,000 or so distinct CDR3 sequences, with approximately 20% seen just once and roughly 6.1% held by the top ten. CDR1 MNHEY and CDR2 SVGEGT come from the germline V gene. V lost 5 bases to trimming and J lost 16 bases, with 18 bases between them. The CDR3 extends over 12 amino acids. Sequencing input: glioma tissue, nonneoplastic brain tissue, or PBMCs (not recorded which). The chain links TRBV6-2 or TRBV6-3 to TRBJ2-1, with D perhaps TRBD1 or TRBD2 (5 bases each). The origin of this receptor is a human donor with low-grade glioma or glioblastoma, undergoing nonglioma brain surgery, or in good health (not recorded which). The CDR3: CASSNRKRGQFF. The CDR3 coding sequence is TGTGCCAGCAGTAACAGGAAGCGCGGGCAATTCTTC.